This TCR beta chain is drawn from a study of tumor-infiltrating lymphocytes in primary liver carcinoma. Extraction also yielded germline DNA, while blood RNA was obtained from unsorted whole blood. The CDR3 is 16 amino acids. CDR1 is SQVTM and CDR2 is ANQGSEA in the germline V gene. Constant-region priming of about 0.5 ug total RNA yielded TCR beta cDNA. It was through three nested multiplex PCR rounds of slightly modified ARM-PCR that TCR beta libraries arose. Forward primers for TRBV1-TRBV30 and a C-beta reverse primer served the first two PCR rounds, at 10 cycles each. TCRdb reanalysed the multiplex PCR reads using MiXCR and keeps one entry per CDR3 protein. Of 250,000 to 400,000 distinct CDR3 sequences in the sample, 65% were seen once. About this clonotype itself: One end of the junction does not line up with germline, which may come from a read error.

This clonotype originated in a man aged 35-49 years with primary liver carcinoma and hepatitis B virus infection. Sequenced material: peripheral blood. The chain recombines TRBV29-1 with TRBJ2-1; D is uncertain. CDR3 in DNA: TGCAGCGTTGAAAACCCTGCTGCTAACTCCTGCAATGAGCAGTTATTC. Its translation is CSVENPAANSCNEQLF.